This T cell receptor beta chain originates from a study of blood T cell repertoires in COVID-19 (TCRdb year 2020). Regarding the complete study: Samples from collaborators originated in the United States, Italy and Spain and spanned both the acute and convalescent phases of COVID-19. Subjects who had been exposed to COVID-19, were actively infected with it, or had recovered from it provided the deeply sampled blood TCRbeta repertoires that made up the dataset. A freely available public database, intended as a resource for researchers studying the immune response to SARS-CoV-2, is where the repertoires were released. The prospective study material was composed of cDNA or gDNA derived from T cells, B-cell-depleted T cells, or PBMCs. Samples came from the ongoing ImmuneRACE study (first 160 participants) plus 1,254 subjects from 6 global collaborators. Nearly every sample came with metadata listing a de-identified subject ID, COVID-19 status, age in years and sex. Where HLA class I and class II types were available, the types were taken from metadata supplied by the sample provider, not from assay-based typing. General findings and caveats noted by the study authors: How much clinical and demographic metadata was included differed by source and by participant, and the metadata was provided uncurated.

The immunoSEQ Assay, a bias-controlled multiplex PCR, was used to amplify TCRbeta CDR3 regions from genomic DNA. The authors processed their data as follows. The number of nucleated cells in each sample was estimated by amplification of reference gene primers within the assay. To quantify the absolute abundance of each unique TCRbeta CDR3 rearrangement, sequence reads were collapsed and filtered. For each sample, productive Simpson clonality was calculated as the square root of Simpson's diversity index over productive rearrangements. TCRdb took over this immuneACCESS table, retaining in-frame rearrangements with V and J assigned. Such tables are incomplete; in checked studies, under half of the missing clones stem from an unresolved V gene, and the remainder is unexplained. V and J calls plus clone size are reproduced from that table; the DNA served to infer D and trimming. This sample lists around 260,000 clones; 80% to 90% were detected once. The ten largest make up 2.5% to 3.5% of the sample.

Whole blood was collected in K2EDTA tubes by collaborating institutions according to the institutions' own protocols. For TCRbeta analysis, collaborators shipped samples in one of three forms: frozen whole blood, isolated PBMCs, or DNA extracted from either of those sample types. Unmatched junction bases come to 2, with V trimmed by 3 bases and J by 5 bases. In the germline V gene, CDR1 corresponds to MRHNA and CDR2 to SNTAGT. Counted from cysteine to phenylalanine, this CDR3 has 15 amino acids. Only the CDR3 part of the read is kept: 45 bases, read in frame from the first base. As for this clone: Its antigen remains undetermined. No quality values exist for individual bases; no much larger clone is one base distant.

The rearranged chain carries TRBV6-4 and TRBJ2-2; TRBD2 matches 11 bases in the middle. The TCR originated in a woman under 40 with active or convalescent COVID-19. The specimen sequenced was peripheral blood. This receptor has the CDR3 CASSELAGATGELFF. The DNA is TGTGCCAGCAGTGAACTAGCGGGGGCTACCGGGGAGCTGTTTTTT.